This T cell receptor (beta chain) came from a study of T-cell reconstitution after alpha-beta-depleted transplantation in children (dated by TCRdb to 2016 to 2017). For the study in its entirety: Using TCR repertoire profiling, the study quantitatively followed how T-cell immune reconstitution unfolded in children after TCRalphabeta/CD19-depleted allogeneic hematopoietic cell transplantation.

This clonotype was recorded at least ten times. Its target antigen remains unknown. It has no much larger one-base neighbor in the sample; base qualities were not kept. The library was built by means of PCR. The sample was run on an Illumina HiSeq 2500. To normalize quantification of the TCRbeta repertoire, the TCR libraries were built with molecular barcoding that relied on unique molecular identifiers. TCRdb itself trimmed the public reads at Q25 with fastp, ran MiXCR and retained productive beta chains. Each CDR3 protein appears once, grouped with its most common genes and DNA. The sample table lists under 300,000 distinct CDR3 sequences, more than 7.5% of them with a count of one. The top ten clonotypes cover 5% to 6% of the sample. Spanning cysteine to phenylalanine, the CDR3 consists of 13 amino acids. The CDR3 DNA has 39 bases and is translated from base 1. According to the germline V gene (reference sequence), CDR1 reads LNHNV and CDR2 reads YYDKDF. Relative to germline, V is 0 bases shorter and J is 10 bases shorter, with 12 bases between their ends.

The specimen was PBMCs from the stem cell graft donor, collected from the stem cell graft. This chain is built from TRBV15 and TRBJ1-1; the D gene is not confidently resolved. This receptor was identified in a human donor who donated a stem cell graft to a child with SCID. The CDR3 reads as follows: CATSRDLGVGAFF. The nucleotide sequence reads as follows: TGTGCCACCAGCAGAGATCTCGGGGTAGGAGCTTTCTTT.